The 22 T cell receptor beta chains presented below share a single source sample, sequenced in a study of T cell repertoires in cytomegalovirus infection. TCRdb processed the reads anew with MiXCR; each CDR3 protein has one entry. The sample records 150,000 to 200,000 distinct CDR3 sequences, under 25% being singletons. Sequenced: PBMCs. The receptors come from a human donor in good health (CMV status not recorded). Some clones in this sample may be carry-over from other donors' samples.

This clonotype was recorded a few times. This chain links TRBV25-1 with TRBJ1-2, with D possibly TRBD1 on 6 matching bases. The CDR3 spans 15 residues. V lost 3 bases and J lost 0, with 11 bases in between. The germline CDR1 and CDR2 sequences are MGHDK and SYGVNS. CDR3 sequence: CASSESTGANYGYTF. CDR3 sequence (DNA): TGTGCCAGCAGTGAGTCGACAGGCGCTAACTATGGCTACACCTTC.

This clonotype was found a few times. The genes are TRBV19 and TRBJ2-5, with TRBD1 as a possible D gene (6 bases). Germline CDR1 is LNHDA and CDR2 is SQIVND (reference sequence). The CDR3 length is 14 residues. Trimming removed 5 bases from V and 5 bases from J, with 15 bases in between. The CDR3 sequence: CASSSGHTWETQYF. The CDR3 DNA sequence: TGTGCCAGTAGTTCGGGACATACCTGGGAGACCCAGTACTTC.

The chain joins TRBV28 to TRBJ2-7; 11 bases agree with TRBD1. The CDR3 extends over 14 amino acids. Unmatched junction bases numbered 5, after V lost 5 bases and J lost 5 bases. The V gene's germline CDR1 is MDHEN and CDR2 SYDVKM. The CDR3 spells CASSLPGQGDEQYF. In DNA, the CDR3 is TGTGCCAGCAGTCTTCCGGGACAGGGGGACGAGCAGTACTTC.

The gene calls are TRBV7-3 and TRBJ2-3; D is undetermined. Germline CDR1 is SGHTA and CDR2 is FQGTGA. The CDR3 is 11 amino acids. V shed 5 bases and J shed 8 bases, with 8 bases lying between them. CDR3 sequence (DNA): TGTGCCAGCAGCCAACGTGGTACGCAGTATTTT. It specifies CASSQRGTQYF.

This clonotype was found a few times. V and J are TRBV25-1 and TRBJ2-5; the D gene could be TRBD1 or TRBD2 (5 bases each). This CDR3 has 13 amino acids. Germline V lookup: CDR1 MGHDK, CDR2 SYGVNS. Trimming took 4 bases from V and 1 from J, leaving 7 bases between them. The CDR3 DNA sequence: TGTGCCAGCAGTGCAGGGAGCCAAGAGACCCAGTACTTC. This sequence encodes CASSAGSQETQYF.

This clonotype was recorded at least ten times. This chain joins TRBV6-1 and TRBJ2-3; 11 bases fit TRBD2. Germline V gene data show CDR1 as MNHNS and CDR2 as SASEGT. The ends lost 6 bases at V and 0 bases at J; junction bases unmatched: 5. This CDR3 has 16 amino acids. In DNA, the CDR3 is TGTGCCAGCAGCGACCTAGCGGGGGGTAGCACAGATACGCAGTATTTT. Encoded protein: CASSDLAGGSTDTQYF.

The rearrangement uses TRBV24-1 and TRBJ2-3; D gene unclear. Trimming left V 3 bases short and J 10 bases short, with 16 bases between. Germline values: CDR1 KGHDR, CDR2 SFDVKD. The CDR3 totals 14 residues. CDR3 in amino acids: CATSDPSGSRAQYF. The CDR3 coding sequence is TGTGCCACCAGTGATCCATCCGGGTCCCGGGCGCAGTATTTT.

This chain links TRBV5-4 with TRBJ2-1, with TRBD2 as a possible D gene (7 bases). The CDR3 spans 17 residues. Germline assignment: CDR1 SGHNT and CDR2 YYREEE (reference sequence). Trimming left V 0 bases short and J 8 bases short, with 21 bases between. The chain's CDR3 is CASSLGTAVGEGDEQFF. CDR3 nucleotide sequence: TGTGCCAGCAGCTTGGGGACCGCGGTGGGGGAGGGGGATGAGCAGTTCTTC.

This clonotype was found once. Possible read error: a much larger clone is one base away. The rearrangement uses TRBV7-2 and TRBJ2-7; TRBD1 is a possible D gene (8 bases). The germline CDR1 and CDR2 sequences are SGHTA and FQGNSA. CDR3 size: 15 residues. Trimming pared 0 bases from V and 3 bases from J, leaving 12 bases between. CDR3 nucleotides: TGTGCCAGCAGCTTAGCCACAGGGGGGGACTACGAGCAGTACTTC. Translation: CASSLATGGDYEQYF.

The chain uses TRBV12-3 or TRBV12-4 and TRBJ2-3; the match to TRBD2 covers 11 bases. The junction had 6 bases not matched to a gene; V was cut back by 5 bases and J by 2 bases. The CDR3 is 16 amino acids. CDR3 region: CASSAETSGTTDTQYF. The CDR3 DNA reads as TGTGCCAGCAGTGCCGAGACTAGCGGGACCACAGATACGCAGTATTTT.

This chain uses TRBV27 with TRBJ1-3; 7 bases are shared with TRBD1. CDR3 length: 13 amino acids. The germline CDR1 and CDR2 sequences are MNHEY and SMNVEV (reference sequence). With V trimmed by 4 bases and J by 8 bases, 5 bases remained unmatched. For the CDR3, the DNA is TGTGCCAGCAGTTATTCAAGGGGGCACACCATATATTTT. Translating gives CASSYSRGHTIYF.

This clonotype has a handful of counts. The J gene is TRBJ1-2, the V gene TRBV29-1; no reliable D call. CDR1 SQVTM and CDR2 ANQGSEA come from the germline V gene. This CDR3 region has 12 residues. V was pared by 3 bases and J by 4 bases, with 9 bases between. CDR3 sequence reads: CSVDGYGYGYTF. The CDR3 DNA sequence: TGCAGCGTTGACGGTTACGGCTATGGCTACACCTTC.

This clonotype was observed a few times. The J gene is TRBJ2-2, the V gene TRBV7-2, with D perhaps TRBD2 (9 bases). The germline CDR1 and CDR2 sequences are SGHTA and FQGNSA. V lost 11 bases, J lost 6 bases, and 22 bases lay in between. CDR3 length: 15 amino acids. The CDR3 is CAQQGASGTAGELFF. Written as DNA, the CDR3 is TGTGCCCAGCAGGGGGCTAGCGGGACCGCCGGGGAGCTGTTTTTT. The full variable domain, its missing parts supplied by reference TRBV7-2 and TRBJ2-2, is GAGVSQSPSNKVTEKGKDVELRCDPISGHTALYWYRQSLGQGLEFLIYFQGNSAPDKSGLPSDRFSAERTGGSVSTLTIQRTQQEDSAVYLCAQQGASGTAGELFFGEGSRLTVL.

The J gene is TRBJ1-2, the V gene TRBV11-2; D is ambiguous. The V and J ends lost 0 bases and 2 bases respectively, with 7 bases between them. The CDR3 is made up of 14 amino acids. CDR1 and CDR2 from the germline V gene are SGHAT and FQNNGV. The CDR3 DNA sequence: TGTGCCAGCAGCTTAGATGAACGGAACTATGGCTACACCTTC. This codes for CASSLDERNYGYTF.

This clonotype occurred many times. The rearrangement uses TRBV7-2 and TRBJ2-5; 7 positions agree with TRBD1. The trim removed 5 bases at V and 0 bases at J, leaving 9 bases unmatched. Germline CDR1 reads SGHTA; CDR2 reads FQGNSA. The CDR3 runs 16 residues. CDR3 region: CASSTRTGAYQETQYF. For the CDR3, the DNA is TGTGCCAGCAGCACCCGGACAGGTGCCTACCAAGAGACCCAGTACTTC.

V gene TRBV7-3 combines with J gene TRBJ1-1; 7 nucleotides line up with TRBD1. J was trimmed by 7 bases and V by 5 bases; bases with no gene match: 7. This CDR3 comprises 13 residues. Germline V gene data show CDR1 as SGHTA and CDR2 as FQGTGA. In nucleotides, the CDR3 is TGTGCCAGCAGCCCAAGGGGGCAGGGTGAAGCTTTCTTT. Its translation: CASSPRGQGEAFF. Drawing the rest from reference TRBV7-3 and TRBJ1-1, the complete variable domain is GAGVSQTPSNKVTEKGKYVELRCDPISGHTALYWYRQSLGQGPEFLIYFQGTGAADDSGLPNDRFFAVRPEGSVSTLKIQRTERGDSAVYLCASSPRGQGEAFFGQGTRLTVV.

The sample holds a few counts of this clonotype. The chain carries TRBV28 and TRBJ2-1, with TRBD2 as a possible D gene (6 bases). CDR3 length: 14 residues. V lost 6 bases to trimming and J lost 4 bases, with 13 bases between them. From germline, CDR1 is MDHEN and CDR2 SYDVKM. CDR3 sequence: CASRNSGSYNEQFF. Here the CDR3 DNA reads TGTGCCAGCAGAAATTCCGGGAGTTACAATGAGCAGTTCTTC.

The sample holds a few counts of this clonotype. The V call is TRBV19, the J call TRBJ2-7, with 9 bases aligning to TRBD1. V trimming: 3 bases; J trimming: 1 base; junction bases outside the gene matches: 4. The germline gives CDR1 LNHDA, CDR2 SQIVND (reference sequence). This CDR3 has 15 residues. The CDR3 nucleotides are TGTGCCAGTAGTATGGGACAGGGCTGGTCCTACGAGCAGTACTTC. This encodes CASSMGQGWSYEQYF.

The chain has TRBV7-2 and TRBJ1-2; the match to TRBD1 covers 11 bases. V was pared by 0 bases and J by 3 bases, with 0 bases of the junction left unmatched. CDR1 SGHTA and CDR2 FQGNSA come from the germline V gene. This CDR3 has 15 amino acids. CDR3 nucleotides: TGTGCCAGCAGCTTAGCGGGACAGGGGGACTATGGCTACACCTTC. As protein: CASSLAGQGDYGYTF. The full variable domain, its missing parts supplied by reference TRBV7-2 and TRBJ1-2, is GAGVSQSPSNKVTEKGKDVELRCDPISGHTALYWYRQSLGQGLEFLIYFQGNSAPDKSGLPSDRFSAERTGGSVSTLTIQRTQQEDSAVYLCASSLAGQGDYGYTFGSGTRLTVV.

Only a few counts were recorded for this clonotype. V is TRBV28 and J is TRBJ1-4; D is unresolved. The V gene lost 6 bases and the J gene lost 4 bases, with 12 bases spanning the gap. The CDR3 has 14 residues. Germline V CDR1 and CDR2: MDHEN, SYDVKM. This CDR3 is CASSTPLINEKLFF. CDR3 sequence (DNA): TGTGCCAGCAGCACCCCGCTGATTAATGAAAAACTGTTTTTT.

The chain is built from TRBV12-3 or TRBV12-4 and TRBJ1-1, with D perhaps matching TRBD1 (5 bases). Trimming left V 7 bases short and J 2 bases short, with 14 bases between. There are 14 residues in the CDR3. This CDR3 reads CASTTTGFNTEAFF. DNA for the CDR3: TGTGCCAGCACCACCACAGGATTTAACACTGAAGCTTTCTTT.

The gene calls are TRBV28 and TRBJ2-5, with D perhaps matching TRBD1 (6 bases). The CDR3 loop spans 12 amino acids. Looked up from germline, CDR1 is MDHEN and CDR2 is SYDVKM. The V end lost 3 bases, the J end lost 4 bases, and 6 bases lay between the germline ends. The CDR3 region has the DNA TGTGCCAGCAGTTTCAGGGGAGAGACCCAGTACTTC. Translation: CASSFRGETQYF. The variable domain in full, completed from reference TRBV28 and TRBJ2-5, reads DVKVTQSSRYLVKRTGEKVFLECVQDMDHENMFWYRQDPGLGLRLIYFSYDVKMKEKGDIPEGYSVSREKKERFSLILESASTNQTSMYLCASSFRGETQYFGPGTRLLVL.